The 13 T cell receptor beta chains below all came from one sample that was sequenced in a study of T-cell memory formation after mild COVID-19. Each CDR3 protein is one row after TCRdb ran MiXCR on the 5' RACE reads. The sample lists 310,000 or so distinct CDR3 sequences; around 15% were seen once. The specimen was PBMCs or a T cell subset sorted from them (not recorded which). The receptor set was obtained from a man aged 18 to 29 who had mild COVID-19 (a few samples of this study predate the infection). Cell type and time point are not known.

The CDR3 loop reads CASSLDREDSPLHF. For the CDR3, the DNA is TGCGCCAGCAGCTTGGACAGGGAGGATTCACCCCTCCACTTT. The chain has TRBV5-1 and TRBJ1-6; maybe TRBD1 (6 bases). V lost 0 bases to trimming and J lost 8 bases, with 9 bases between them. Germline loops: CDR1 SGHRS, CDR2 YFSETQ. The CDR3 contains 14 residues.

V is TRBV4-3 and J is TRBJ1-1; 8 bases line up with TRBD1. The CDR3 is made up of 13 amino acids. V dropped 6 bases and J dropped 10; count of bases not matched to a gene: 10. The V gene's germline CDR1 is LGHNA and CDR2 YSLEER. In DNA, the CDR3 is TGCGCCAGCAGACATACAGGGGGAGGGCGAGCTTTCTTT. The encoded protein is CASRHTGGGRAFF.

This clonotype came up a few times. V is TRBV6-2 or TRBV6-3 and J is TRBJ1-1; TRBD1 is a possible D gene (5 bases). The germline V gene encodes CDR1 MNHEY and CDR2 SVGEGT. Trimming shortened V by 5 bases and J by 1 base, and 11 bases separated the two germline ends. There are 14 residues in the CDR3. The CDR3 DNA sequence: TGTGCCAGCAGTAACCCAACAGGGAACACTGAAGCTTTCTTT. It translates to CASSNPTGNTEAFF.

This rearrangement joins TRBV4-3 to TRBJ1-1; 11 bases are a match to TRBD1. The CDR3 is made up of 16 amino acids. Germline-derived CDR1 and CDR2 are LGHNA and YSLEER. Trimming removed 3 bases from V and 8 bases from J; junction bases left unmatched: 11. The CDR3 protein is CASSQRDRGFSTEAFF. Here the CDR3 DNA reads TGCGCCAGCAGCCAGCGGGACAGGGGGTTTTCTACCGAAGCTTTCTTT.

In its sample, this clonotype was seen a few times. This chain uses TRBV19 with TRBJ1-5; D not resolved. The germline CDR1 and CDR2 sequences are LNHDA and SQIVND (reference sequence). The CDR3 sequence is 16 residues long. V lost 8 bases, J lost 1 base, and 18 bases lay in between. The CDR3: CASQLGSSLSNQPQHF. The CDR3 DNA is TGTGCCAGTCAGTTAGGCAGTTCCTTGAGCAATCAGCCCCAGCATTTT.

The rearrangement links TRBV12-3 or TRBV12-4 to TRBJ2-5; TRBD2 aligns across 7 bases. This CDR3 is 13 amino acids long. V was pared by 6 bases and J by 5 bases, with 6 bases of the junction left unmatched. The DNA of the CDR3 is TGTGCCAGCAGGGGGGAGGGCCCGGAGACCCAGTACTTC. This translates into CASRGEGPETQYF.

This clonotype has ten or more counts. The V gene is TRBV7-2, the J gene TRBJ1-1; D is unresolved. Germline assignment: CDR1 SGHTA and CDR2 FQGNSA. CDR3 size: 15 residues. Trimming stripped 4 bases from V and 5 bases from J, with 17 bases between. The CDR3 region is CASSSSGLGQTEAFF. As DNA, the CDR3 is TGTGCCAGCAGCTCCAGTGGTTTAGGGCAAACTGAAGCTTTCTTT.

This clonotype has just a few counts. J is TRBJ2-3 and V is TRBV4-3, with 8 bases matching TRBD2. Trimming cost V 1 base and J 8 bases; bases outside gene matches: 2. CDR3 length: 13 amino acids. Germline values: CDR1 LGHNA, CDR2 YSLEER. CDR3 nucleotide sequence: TGCGCCAGCAGCCAAGGCCGGGGGGGTACGCAGTATTTT. This codes for CASSQGRGGTQYF.

V gene TRBV20-1 combines with J gene TRBJ1-1; 10 nucleotides align to TRBD1. The V gene's germline CDR1 is DFQATT and CDR2 SNEGSKA (reference sequence). V lost 6 bases and J lost 5; bases outside the gene matches: 12. The CDR3 is made up of 15 amino acids. The CDR3 DNA reads TGCAGTGCCGCGGGGACAGGGGCAGGACGGACTGAAGCTTTCTTT. Translated: CSAAGTGAGRTEAFF.

This clonotype was counted only a few times. The chain couples TRBV7-9 to TRBJ1-4; no clear D. V gave up 1 base and J gave up 8 bases, with 17 bases separating them. Germline values: CDR1 SEHNR, CDR2 FQNEAQ (reference sequence). This CDR3 has 16 residues. The chain's CDR3 is CASSLGFLGNREKLFF. For the CDR3, the DNA is TGTGCCAGCAGCTTAGGTTTCCTTGGCAATAGGGAAAAACTGTTTTTT.

The chain joins TRBV29-1 to TRBJ2-1, with 9 bases fitting TRBD2. Per the germline V gene, CDR1 is SQVTM and CDR2 is ANQGSEA. This CDR3 spans 16 amino acids. Trimming cost V 4 bases and J 6 bases; bases outside gene matches: 13. CDR3 in amino acids: CSVAVRRLAAGNEQFF. The CDR3 nucleotides are TGCAGCGTTGCAGTCAGGAGACTAGCGGCGGGCAATGAGCAGTTCTTC.

The genes are TRBV4-1 and TRBJ1-5, with 7 bases lining up with TRBD1. Germline CDR1 and CDR2: MGHRA and YSYEKL. This CDR3 is 15 amino acids long. The ends lost 0 bases at V and 7 bases at J; junction bases unmatched: 6. The CDR3 sequence: CASSQDHDRDQPQHF. The CDR3 DNA is TGCGCCAGCAGCCAAGATCACGACAGGGACCAGCCCCAGCATTTT.

The rearrangement joins TRBV25-1 to TRBJ1-1; D uncertain. This CDR3 is 13 amino acids long. The germline CDR1 and CDR2 sequences are MGHDK and SYGVNS. Between the trimmed V and J ends, which lost 6 bases and 1 base, there was a span of 9 bases. The CDR3: CASRVTRNTEAFF. The CDR3 DNA reads TGTGCCAGCAGGGTAACCCGGAACACTGAAGCTTTCTTT. Full variable domain (remainder filled in from reference TRBV25-1 and TRBJ1-1): EADIYQTPRYLVIGTGKKITLECSQTMGHDKMYWYQQDPGMELHLIHYSYGVNSTEKGDLSSESTVSRIRTEHFPLTLESARPSHTSQYLCASRVTRNTEAFFGQGTRLTVV.